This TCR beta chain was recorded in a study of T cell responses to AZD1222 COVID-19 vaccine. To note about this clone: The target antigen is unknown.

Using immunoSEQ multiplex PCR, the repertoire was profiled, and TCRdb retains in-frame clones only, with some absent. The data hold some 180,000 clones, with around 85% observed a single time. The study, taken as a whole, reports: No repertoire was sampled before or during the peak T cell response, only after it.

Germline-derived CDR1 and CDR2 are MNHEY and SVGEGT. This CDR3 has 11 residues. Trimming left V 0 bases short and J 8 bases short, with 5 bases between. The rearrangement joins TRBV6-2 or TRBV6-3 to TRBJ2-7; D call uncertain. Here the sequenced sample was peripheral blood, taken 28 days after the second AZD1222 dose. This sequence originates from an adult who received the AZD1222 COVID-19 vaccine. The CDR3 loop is CASSYSIQQYF. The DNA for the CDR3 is TGTGCCAGCAGTTACTCGATACAGCAGTACTTC.